One and the same sample provided the 6 T cell receptor beta chains below, sequenced in a study of blood T cell repertoires in COVID-19 (dated by TCRdb to about 2020). Receptor libraries were prepared by the immunoSEQ multiplex PCR assay. Sourced from immuneACCESS, this table was stored by TCRdb with only in-frame sequences that have V and J called. A share of the clones is absent; for the studies checked, an unresolved V gene accounts for under half, and the remainder has no known explanation. This sample holds some 180,000 clones; about four fifths were observed only once. In total, the top ten clones hold around 10% of the sample. Specimen: peripheral blood. All receptors derive from a woman older than 75 with COVID-19, enrolled during active disease.

This chain links TRBV6-6 with TRBJ2-7, with 10 nucleotides matching TRBD1. Trimming took 0 bases from V and 2 from J; bases not matched to a gene: 1. The V gene's germline CDR1 is MNHNY and CDR2 SVGAGI (reference sequence). The CDR3 contains 15 residues. The CDR3 DNA is TGTGCCAGCAGTTACTCAGGACAGGGGGCCTACGAGCAGTACTTC. Amino acid sequence: CASSYSGQGAYEQYF.

This chain uses TRBV10-3 with TRBJ2-1; TRBD1 aligns across 7 bases. The CDR3 is 13 amino acids. Germline trimming cut 3 bases from V and 7 bases from J; bases unmatched to any gene: 3. The V gene's germline CDR1 is ENHRY and CDR2 SYGVKD. DNA of the CDR3: TGTGCCATCAGTGACCCGGGACAGAATGAGCAGTTCTTC. Translating gives CAISDPGQNEQFF.

The rearrangement uses TRBV19 and TRBJ1-6, with 9 nucleotides matching TRBD1. CDR1 LNHDA and CDR2 SQIVND come from the germline V gene (reference sequence). Unmatched junction bases numbered 6, after V lost 6 bases and J lost 6 bases. The CDR3 runs to 15 residues. CDR3 bases: TGTGCCAGTAGCGAGACAGGGGGTGGTAATTCACCCCTCCACTTT. The encoded protein is CASSETGGGNSPLHF.

The gene calls are TRBV6-5 and TRBJ2-5; 7 bases map to TRBD2. This CDR3 has 14 residues. The germline V gene has CDR1 MNHEY and CDR2 SVGAGI. Trimming cost V 1 base and J 3 bases; bases outside gene matches: 2. The CDR3 DNA is TGTGCCAGCAGTTACTTCAGCGGGGAAGAGACCCAGTACTTC. It specifies CASSYFSGEETQYF.

The CDR3 DNA reads as TGTGCCAGCAGTTTTTCAGGCCCCACTGAAGCTTTCTTT. Its translation is CASSFSGPTEAFF. The rearrangement uses TRBV12-3 or TRBV12-4 and TRBJ1-1; D is ambiguous. This CDR3 is 13 amino acids long. The V end lost 3 bases, the J end lost 4 bases, and 9 bases lay between the germline ends.

The chain couples TRBV7-8 to TRBJ2-2; 10 bases align to TRBD1. The CDR3 is made up of 16 amino acids. Looked up from germline, CDR1 is SGHVS and CDR2 is FQNEAQ. Trimming cost V 2 bases and J 7 bases; bases outside gene matches: 7. CDR3 sequence (DNA): TGTGCCAGCAGCTTATCGGGACAGGGGCCCGGCGGGGAGCTGTTTTTT. It specifies CASSLSGQGPGGELFF.